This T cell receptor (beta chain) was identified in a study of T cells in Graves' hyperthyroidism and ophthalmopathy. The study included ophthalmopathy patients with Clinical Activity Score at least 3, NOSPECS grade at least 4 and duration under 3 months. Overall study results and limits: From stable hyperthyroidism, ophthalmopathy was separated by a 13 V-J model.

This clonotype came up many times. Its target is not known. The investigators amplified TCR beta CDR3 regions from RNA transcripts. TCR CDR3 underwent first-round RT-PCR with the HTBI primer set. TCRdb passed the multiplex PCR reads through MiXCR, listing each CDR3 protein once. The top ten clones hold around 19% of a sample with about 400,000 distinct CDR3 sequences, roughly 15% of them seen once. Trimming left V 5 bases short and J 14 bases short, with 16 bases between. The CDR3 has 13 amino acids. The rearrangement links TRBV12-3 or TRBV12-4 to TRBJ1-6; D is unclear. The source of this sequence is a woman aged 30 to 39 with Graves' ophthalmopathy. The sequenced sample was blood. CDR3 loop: CASSPRWIDTLHF. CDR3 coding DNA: TGTGCCAGCAGTCCCCGGTGGATCGACACCCTCCACTTT.